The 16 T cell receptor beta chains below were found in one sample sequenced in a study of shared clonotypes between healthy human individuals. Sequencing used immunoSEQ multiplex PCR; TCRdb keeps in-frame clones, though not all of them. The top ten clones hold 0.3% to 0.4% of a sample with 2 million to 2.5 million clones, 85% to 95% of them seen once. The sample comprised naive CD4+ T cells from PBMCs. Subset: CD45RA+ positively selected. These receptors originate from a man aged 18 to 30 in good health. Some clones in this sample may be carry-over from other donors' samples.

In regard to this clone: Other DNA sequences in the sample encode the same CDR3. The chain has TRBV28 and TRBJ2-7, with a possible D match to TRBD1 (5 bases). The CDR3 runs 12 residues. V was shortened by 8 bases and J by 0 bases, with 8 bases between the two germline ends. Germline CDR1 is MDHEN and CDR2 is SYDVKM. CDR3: CASGQGSYEQYF. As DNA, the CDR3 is TGTGCCAGCGGGCAGGGCTCCTACGAGCAGTACTTC.

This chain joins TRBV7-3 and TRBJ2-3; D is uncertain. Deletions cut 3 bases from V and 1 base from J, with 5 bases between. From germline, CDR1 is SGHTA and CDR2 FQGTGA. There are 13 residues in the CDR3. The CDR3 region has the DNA TGTGCCAGCAGCTTCGGACGCACAGATACGCAGTATTTT. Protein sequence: CASSFGRTDTQYF.

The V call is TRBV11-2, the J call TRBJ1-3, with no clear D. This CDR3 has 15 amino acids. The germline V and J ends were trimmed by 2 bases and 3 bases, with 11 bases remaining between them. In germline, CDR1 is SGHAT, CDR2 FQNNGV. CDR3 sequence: CASSLRWGSGNTIYF. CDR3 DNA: TGTGCCAGCAGCTTAAGGTGGGGAAGTGGAAACACCATATATTTT.

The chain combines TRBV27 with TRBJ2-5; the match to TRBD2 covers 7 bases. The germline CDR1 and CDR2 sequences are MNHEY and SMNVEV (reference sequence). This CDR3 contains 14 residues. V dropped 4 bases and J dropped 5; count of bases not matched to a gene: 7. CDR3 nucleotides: TGTGCCAGCAGTTCCACCCCCGGGGGGGAGACCCAGTACTTC. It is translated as CASSSTPGGETQYF.

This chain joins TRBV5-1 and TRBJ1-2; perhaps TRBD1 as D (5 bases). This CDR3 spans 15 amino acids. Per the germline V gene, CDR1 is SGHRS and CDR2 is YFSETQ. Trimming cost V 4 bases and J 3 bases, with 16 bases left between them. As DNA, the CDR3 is TGCGCCAGCAGCCCACTCTACCCAGGGTACTATGGCTACACCTTC. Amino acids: CASSPLYPGYYGYTF.

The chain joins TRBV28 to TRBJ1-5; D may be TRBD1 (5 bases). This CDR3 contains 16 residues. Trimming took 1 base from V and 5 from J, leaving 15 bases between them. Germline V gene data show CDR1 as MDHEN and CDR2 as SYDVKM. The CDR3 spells CASSLYTGSADQPQHF. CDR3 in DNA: TGTGCCAGCAGTTTATACACAGGTAGTGCGGATCAGCCCCAGCATTTT.

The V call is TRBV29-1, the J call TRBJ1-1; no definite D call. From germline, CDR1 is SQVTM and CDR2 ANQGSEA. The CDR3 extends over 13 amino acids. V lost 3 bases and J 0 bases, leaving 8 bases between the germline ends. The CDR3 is CSVEEQMNTEAFF. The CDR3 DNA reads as TGCAGCGTTGAGGAACAGATGAACACTGAAGCTTTCTTT.

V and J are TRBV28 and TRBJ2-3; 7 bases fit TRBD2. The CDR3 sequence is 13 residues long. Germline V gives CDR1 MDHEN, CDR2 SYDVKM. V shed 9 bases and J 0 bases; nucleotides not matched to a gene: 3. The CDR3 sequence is CASTGGSTDTQYF. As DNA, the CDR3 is TGTGCCAGTACGGGAGGAAGCACAGATACGCAGTATTTT.

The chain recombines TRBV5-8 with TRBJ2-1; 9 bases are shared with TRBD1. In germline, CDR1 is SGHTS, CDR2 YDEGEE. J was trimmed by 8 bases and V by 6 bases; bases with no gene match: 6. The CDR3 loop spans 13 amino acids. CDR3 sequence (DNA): TGTGCCAGCAACAATAGACAGGGGGATGAGCAGTTCTTC. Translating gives CASNNRQGDEQFF.

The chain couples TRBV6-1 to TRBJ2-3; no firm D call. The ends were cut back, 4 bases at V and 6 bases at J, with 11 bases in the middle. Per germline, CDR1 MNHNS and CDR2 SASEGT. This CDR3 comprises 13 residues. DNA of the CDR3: TGTGCCAGCAGTGTGACCGGGTCTGATACGCAGTATTTT. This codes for CASSVTGSDTQYF.

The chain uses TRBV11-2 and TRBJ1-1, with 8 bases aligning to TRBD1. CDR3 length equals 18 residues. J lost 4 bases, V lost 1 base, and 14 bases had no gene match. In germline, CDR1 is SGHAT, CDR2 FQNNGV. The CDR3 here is CASSLGWGSRGLSTEAFF. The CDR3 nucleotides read TGTGCCAGCAGCTTAGGGTGGGGGTCCAGGGGGCTTTCCACTGAAGCTTTCTTT.

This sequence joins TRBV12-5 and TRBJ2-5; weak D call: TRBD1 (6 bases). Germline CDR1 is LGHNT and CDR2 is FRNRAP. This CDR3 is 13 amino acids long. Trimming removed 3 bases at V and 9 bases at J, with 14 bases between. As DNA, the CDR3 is TGTGCTAGTGGTTTCACAGGGCTTGGGTCCCAGTACTTC. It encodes CASGFTGLGSQYF.

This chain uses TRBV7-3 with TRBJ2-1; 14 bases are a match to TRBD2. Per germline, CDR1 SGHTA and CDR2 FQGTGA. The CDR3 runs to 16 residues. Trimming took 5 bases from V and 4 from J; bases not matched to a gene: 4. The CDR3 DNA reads TGTGCCAGCAGCGCCAGACTAGCGGGAGGGTACAATGAGCAGTTCTTC. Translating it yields CASSARLAGGYNEQFF.

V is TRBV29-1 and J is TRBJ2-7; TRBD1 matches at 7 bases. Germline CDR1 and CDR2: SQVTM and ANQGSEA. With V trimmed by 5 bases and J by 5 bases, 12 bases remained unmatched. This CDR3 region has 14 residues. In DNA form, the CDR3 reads TGCAGCGTTTTTAAGGGGCAGGGGGTCAACGAGCAGTACTTC. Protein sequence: CSVFKGQGVNEQYF.

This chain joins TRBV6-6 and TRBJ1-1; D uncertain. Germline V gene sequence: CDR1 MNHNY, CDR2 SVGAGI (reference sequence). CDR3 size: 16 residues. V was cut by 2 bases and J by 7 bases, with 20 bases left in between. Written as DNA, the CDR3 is TGTGCCAGCAGTTACCAAGATGGGAGATCGGGCGTTGAAGCTTTCTTT. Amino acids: CASSYQDGRSGVEAFF.

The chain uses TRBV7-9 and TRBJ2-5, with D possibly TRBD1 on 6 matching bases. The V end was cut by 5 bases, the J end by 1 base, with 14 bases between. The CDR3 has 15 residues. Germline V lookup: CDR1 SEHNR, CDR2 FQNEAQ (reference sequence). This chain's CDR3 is CASSPRRTAQETQYF. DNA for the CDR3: TGTGCCAGCAGCCCCCGCCGGACAGCCCAAGAGACCCAGTACTTC.